This entry lists 8 T cell receptor beta chains sequenced from one sample in a study of cytomegalovirus exposure and HLA in healthy donors. Primers included in the PCR were 60 Vbeta and 13 Jbeta primers. Here immunoSEQ multiplex PCR was the method, and the copy in TCRdb shows in-frame clones only, minus some. Of 110,000 or so clones detected, 82% appear once; the ten largest clones hold around 2.6%. The sequencing sample was made of PBMCs. The receptors stem from a woman between 18 and 30 years old in good health and CMV-seronegative.

The chain has TRBV4-1 and TRBJ2-3; possibly TRBD1 for D (5 bases). The V end lost 2 bases, the J end lost 3 bases, and 12 bases lay between the germline ends. Germline-derived CDR1 and CDR2 are MGHRA and YSYEKL. The CDR3 extends over 15 amino acids. This chain's CDR3 is CASSQRGRFTDTQYF. DNA for the CDR3: TGCGCCAGCAGCCAAAGGGGCCGCTTTACAGATACGCAGTATTTT.

This chain links TRBV5-8 with TRBJ1-2, with 11 bases lining up with TRBD1. Trimming at V came to 4 bases and at J to 4 bases, leaving 3 bases not matched to a gene. Germline CDR1 SGHTS, CDR2 YDEGEE. CDR3 size: 14 residues. This chain's CDR3 is CASSRGTGGYGYTF. The CDR3 region has the DNA TGTGCCAGCAGCAGGGGGACAGGGGGCTATGGCTACACCTTC.

This chain uses TRBV30 with TRBJ1-1, with D hard to call. Trimming shortened V by 0 bases and J by 1 base, and 9 bases separated the two germline ends. The CDR3 has 14 residues. Germline lookup yields CDR1 GTSNPN and CDR2 SVGIG (reference sequence). CDR3 loop: CAWSVRGGNTEAFF. CDR3 DNA sequence: TGTGCCTGGAGTGTACGCGGTGGGAACACTGAAGCTTTCTTT.

This clone was recorded only once. The chain couples TRBV11-3 to TRBJ1-2; a possible D gene is TRBD1 (6 bases). This CDR3 contains 12 residues. Trimming left V 5 bases short and J 6 bases short, with 10 bases between. Germline values: CDR1 SGHNT, CDR2 YENEEA. The CDR3, as DNA: TGTGCCAGCAGCGGCCGGACAGATGGCTACACCTTC. Its protein is CASSGRTDGYTF.

The chain joins TRBV7-9 to TRBJ1-3; possible D gene TRBD1, 6 bases. V lost 7 bases, J lost 3 bases, and 16 bases lay in between. There are 15 residues in the CDR3. Germline loops: CDR1 SEHNR, CDR2 FQNEAQ (reference sequence). The CDR3 loop reads CASTYQQGVGNTIYF. The CDR3 DNA reads as TGTGCCAGCACCTATCAACAGGGAGTTGGAAACACCATATATTTT.

This clone appeared once. The chain combines TRBV27 with TRBJ2-2; 9 bases map to TRBD1. From germline, CDR1 is MNHEY and CDR2 SMNVEV (reference sequence). Trimming cost V 5 bases and J 4 bases; bases outside gene matches: 5. This CDR3 has 15 residues. This CDR3 is CASSRWTGVTGELFF. The CDR3 bases are TGTGCCAGCAGTCGTTGGACAGGGGTCACCGGGGAGCTGTTTTTT.

The rearrangement links TRBV7-9 to TRBJ1-1; TRBD1 matches 9 bases. Germline assignment: CDR1 SEHNR and CDR2 FQNEAQ (reference sequence). This CDR3 is built from 13 residues. Germline trimming cut 5 bases from V and 6 bases from J; bases unmatched to any gene: 4. Written as DNA, the CDR3 is TGTGCCAGCAGCCCGAGACAGGGGGCTGAAGCTTTCTTT. Translated: CASSPRQGAEAFF. The whole variable domain, remainder taken from reference TRBV7-9 and TRBJ1-1, is DTGVSQNPRHKITKRGQNVTFRCDPISEHNRLYWYRQTLGQGPEFLTYFQNEAQLEKSRLLSDRFSAERPKGSFSTLEIQRTEQGDSAMYLCASSPRQGAEAFFGQGTRLTVV.

The table lists this clone with a count of one. CDR3 bases: TGTGCCAGCAAGCCACAGGGGGCGGACACTGAAGCTTTCTTT. Translation: CASKPQGADTEAFF. This chain connects TRBV6-6 to TRBJ1-1; 9 nucleotides match TRBD1. This CDR3 has 14 amino acids. J gave up 3 bases and V 7 bases, and 6 bases lay outside the gene matches. The germline V gene has CDR1 MNHNY and CDR2 SVGAGI (reference sequence).